This TCR beta chain was recovered during a study of shared clonotypes between healthy human individuals (TCRdb year 2020). About the investigation overall: The cohort comprised two women and a few men aged 18 to 49 years. For each donor, three plates each were used for CD4 naive and CD4 memory, two plates were used for CD8 naive, and one plate was used for CD8 memory. Blood TCR repertoires of 5 or 6 healthy adults were deeply sequenced to estimate repertoire size and the extent of clonotype sharing between individuals. Libraries were prepared and TCR repertoires were sequenced by different laboratories using diverse techniques, in order to increase sequencing depth and limit assay-specific biases. Between about 0.8 and 9 billion PBMCs per donor were obtained by leukapheresis.

Comments on this clone: What antigen it recognizes has not been identified. It has no much larger one-base neighbor in the sample; base qualities were not kept.

The investigation overall reported the following: Even with the large sequencing depth, rarefaction of the sorted-subset datasets indicated that sequencing was incomplete. Because the study included only a small number of donors, the genetic and exposure-history diversity represented was limited. Based on pairwise subsampling, the degree of clonotype sharing among donors was expected to be affected by sequencing depth. Sampling was restricted to blood, and TCR repertoires in tissue are likely to differ from TCR repertoires in blood. Higher generation probabilities were observed for clonotypes shared by all four sorted-subset donors than for non-shared clonotypes. Sharing across a handful of donors was observed for approximately 5% of naive CD4, less than 4% of naive CD8, 2.3% of memory CD4, and about 0.4% of memory CD8 clonotypes. Larger estimated clonotype richness was generally found for naive subsets than for memory subsets.

The donors were healthy, HIV-negative adults who had no recently reported acute infections or vaccinations. Every donor was a Caucasian adult living in Nashville, Tennessee, USA. CD4+ T cells were enriched through magnetic negative selection, after which naive cells were positively selected on CD45RA and the remaining negative fraction served as the memory subset. Blood was obtained by leukapheresis, after which PBMCs were separated by Ficoll-Histopaque density gradient centrifugation and cryopreserved in liquid nitrogen vapor phase. Analytical flow cytometry was used to check the purity and quantity of each magnetically sorted T cell population. Each sorted fraction had its genomic DNA isolated and then quantified by UV absorbance on a Nanodrop 2000c. Taken from cysteine to phenylalanine, the CDR3 has 15 residues. Only the CDR3 DNA is retained, 45 bases long and in frame from the first base. CDR1 and CDR2 are drawn from the germline V gene: MDHEN, SYDVKM. V is reduced by 7 bases and J by 6 bases, leaving a spacing of 16 bases between them.

Using the deep immunoSEQ assay, TCR CDR3 regions were amplified from genomic DNA by multiplex PCR. Extracted genomic DNA from each cell subset was distributed evenly across all wells of several immunoSEQ 96-well plates, and each plate was treated as a replicate. For sorted subsets, roughly 200 ng of genomic DNA, equivalent to about 30,000 T cell genomes, went into each replicate PCR. Purified libraries were measured with a Qubit 3.0 fluorometer, size-checked on a Bioanalyzer 2100, and measured again with the KAPA Library Quantification kit. A separate single-read 150-cycle Illumina NextSeq 550 flow cell was used to sequence each immunoSEQ 96-well plate. In the paper's pipeline: The immunoSEQ output contained only junctional sequences without quality scores, so filtering could not match that applied to full-length reads. To assign V/J genes and CDR3, sequences were annotated using PyIR, a Python wrapper for IgBLAST v1.9, with IMGT germline references. Reads with weak V/J assignments (E-value above 1e-6), missing CDR3, stop codons, out-of-frame junctions, or ambiguous translated residues were removed. V3J clonotypes were defined by identical inferred V gene, J gene, and CDR3 amino acid sequence. The percentage overlap between two repertoires was calculated by dividing the number of shared unique clonotypes by the size of the smaller repertoire. Three approaches were used to assess repertoire richness: RTK rarefaction, the Chao1 estimator, and Recon v2.1 estimates of unobserved clonotypes. OLGA was used to compute generation probabilities for all TCRbeta clonotypes that the gDNA method yielded from four donors. In TCRdb, the immuneACCESS table is reduced to in-frame sequences with V and J assigned. These tables do not hold every clone; where another copy was compared, an unresolved V gene accounts for under half, and the others remain unexplained. V, J and clone size are taken as reported in that table, and D and trimming were inferred from the DNA itself. The sample includes 2 million to 2.5 million clones, with 80% to 95% observed a single time. The ten largest account for roughly 0.36% of the sample.

The receptor was derived from a man aged 18-30 years in good health. Some clones in this sample may be carry-over from other donors' samples. Sequencing was done on a sample of naive CD4+ T cells from PBMCs. The cell subset or site label corresponds to: CD45RA+ positively selected. Recombination connected TRBV28 to TRBJ1-6; matching of 5 bases hints at TRBD1 as the D gene. The nucleotide sequence reads TGTGCCAGCATGAGCTGGGGGACGGGTAATTCACCCCTCCACTTT. The encoded protein is CASMSWGTGNSPLHF. When the CDR3 is completed using the reference TRBV28 and TRBJ1-6 genes on either side, the full variable domain is DVKVTQSSRYLVKRTGEKVFLECVQDMDHENMFWYRQDPGLGLRLIYFSYDVKMKEKGDIPEGYSVSREKKERFSLILESASTNQTSMYLCASMSWGTGNSPLHFGNGTRLTVT.